This record covers a single T cell receptor beta chain. The entry originates in a study of Graves' ophthalmopathy and Graves' hyperthyroidism. Certain patients, namely those with other autoimmune diseases, uncontrolled infections, pregnancy or lactation, were excluded. From RNA, the CDR3 regions of TCR beta chains were amplified and sequenced. Investigators did first-round RT-PCR with HTBI primers, then second-round multiplex PCR. TCRdb recomputed calls from the multiplex PCR reads with MiXCR, one row per CDR3 protein. Found here are about 640,000 distinct CDR3 sequences, under 50% of them singletons; the top ten hold around 3%. The TCR comes from an adult man with Graves' ophthalmopathy. The sample consisted of peripheral blood.

The CDR3 bases are TGTGCCAGCAGCGTCTCGGGACAGGTTACCGGGGAGCTGTTTTTT. As protein: CASSVSGQVTGELFF. The V gene is TRBV4-2, the J gene TRBJ2-2; TRBD1 agrees at 8 bases. With V trimmed by 5 bases and J by 5 bases, 7 bases remained unmatched. This CDR3 contains 15 residues. Germline values: CDR1 LGHNA, CDR2 YNFKEQ.